Below, 23 T cell receptor beta chains from the same sample are listed, as sequenced in a study of regulatory T cells in long-lasting Graves disease. Arm-PCR with iRepertoire HTBI primers amplified the CDR3 regions for these TCR beta libraries. TCRdb redid the calling of the multiplex PCR reads with MiXCR, one entry per CDR3 protein. The table has about 460,000 distinct CDR3 sequences, 12% to 15% seen once. Time point defined: newly diagnosed GD, antithyroid drugs for less than 3 months. The TCR library was made from RNA that had been extracted from PBMCs in TRIzol. These same data were also listed under a study on T cells in Graves' hyperthyroidism and ophthalmopathy.

Sample: peripheral blood mononuclear cells (PBMCs), taken at new diagnosis, from a patient treated with antithyroid drugs. All receptors come from a woman in her 50s with Graves disease.

The chain is built from TRBV6-1 and TRBJ2-1, with 8 bases aligning to TRBD2. The germline CDR1 and CDR2 sequences are MNHNS and SASEGT. This CDR3 region has 15 residues. With V trimmed by 6 bases and J by 6 bases, 10 bases remained unmatched. The CDR3 loop reads CASRIVAGGINEQFF. In DNA form, the CDR3 reads TGTGCCAGCAGGATTGTGGCGGGAGGAATCAATGAGCAGTTCTTC.

The J gene is TRBJ2-1, the V gene TRBV6-2 or TRBV6-3; 15 positions agree with TRBD2. From germline, CDR1 is MNHEY and CDR2 SVGEGT. This CDR3 comprises 18 residues. J was trimmed by 4 bases and V by 5 bases; bases with no gene match: 9. The CDR3 loop reads CASSIAGLAGGTYNEQFF. The CDR3 DNA follows: TGTGCCAGCAGTATCGCGGGACTAGCGGGAGGTACTTACAATGAGCAGTTCTTC.

This clonotype was counted ten times or more. The chain recombines TRBV7-2 with TRBJ2-7; TRBD1 agrees at 7 bases. Trimming removed 1 base from V and 4 bases from J; junction bases left unmatched: 1. Germline V gene data show CDR1 as SGHTA and CDR2 as FQGNSA. The CDR3 covers 13 residues. The CDR3 loop reads CASSLGDSYEQYF. CDR3 nucleotides: TGTGCCAGCAGCTTAGGGGACAGTTACGAGCAGTACTTC. Filled out from reference TRBV7-2 and TRBJ2-7, the complete variable domain reads GAGVSQSPSNKVTEKGKDVELRCDPISGHTALYWYRQSLGQGLEFLIYFQGNSAPDKSGLPSDRFSAERTGGSVSTLTIQRTQQEDSAVYLCASSLGDSYEQYFGPGTRLTVT.

This clonotype was detected many times. The V gene is TRBV11-2, the J gene TRBJ2-2, with 9 bases lining up with TRBD1. The CDR3 length is 16 residues. CDR1 SGHAT and CDR2 FQNNGV come from the germline V gene. With V trimmed by 5 bases and J by 0 bases, 4 bases remained unmatched. CDR3 protein: CASSQTGGANTGELFF. In nucleotides, the CDR3 is TGTGCCAGCAGCCAAACAGGGGGCGCGAACACCGGGGAGCTGTTTTTT.

This clonotype was picked up a small number of times. The rearrangement links TRBV5-4 to TRBJ2-1; 7 bases match TRBD2. V gave up 3 bases and J gave up 10 bases; unmatched junction bases: 16. The CDR3 extends over 16 amino acids. Germline CDR1 SGHNT, CDR2 YYREEE (reference sequence). This CDR3 reads CASSSEGTIRPHEQFF. CDR3 DNA sequence: TGTGCCAGCAGCTCGGAGGGGACTATCCGTCCCCACGAGCAGTTCTTC. The full variable domain, completed using reference TRBV5-4 and TRBJ2-1, is ETGVTQSPTHLIKTRGQQVTLRCSSQSGHNTVSWYQQALGQGPQFIFQYYREEENGRGNFPPRFSGLQFPNYSSELNVNALELDDSALYLCASSSEGTIRPHEQFFGPGTRLTVL.

This clonotype was found many times. V gene TRBV3-1 combines with J gene TRBJ2-1; 8 bases map to TRBD2. This CDR3 spans 18 amino acids. Losses at the gene ends were 1 base for V and 0 bases for J; bases not matched to a gene: 8. Per the germline V gene, CDR1 is LGHDT and CDR2 is YNNKEL (reference sequence). CDR3 nucleotide sequence: TGTGCCAGCAGCCAAGGGGTCGGGAGGGGGAGCTCCTACAATGAGCAGTTCTTC. It specifies CASSQGVGRGSSYNEQFF.

V is TRBV10-3 and J is TRBJ2-7; D unclear. This CDR3 is 15 amino acids long. Germline V gene data show CDR1 as ENHRY and CDR2 as SYGVKD. V was clipped by 8 bases and J by 3 bases, with 20 bases between them. CDR3 sequence: CAIGKDPLEVYEQYF. The DNA for the CDR3 is TGTGCCATCGGAAAGGACCCCCTTGAGGTCTACGAGCAGTACTTC.

This clonotype was seen more than once but under ten times. The rearrangement uses TRBV9 and TRBJ2-2; D is possibly TRBD1 (6 bases). There are 13 residues in the CDR3. Germline CDR1 is SGDLS and CDR2 is YYNGEE. Trimming pared 5 bases from V and 3 bases from J, leaving 8 bases between. The CDR3 sequence: CASSNRDTGELFF. As DNA, the CDR3 is TGTGCCAGCAGTAACAGGGACACCGGGGAGCTGTTTTTT.

This clonotype was observed many times. The chain links TRBV24-1 to TRBJ2-3, with 16 bases aligning to TRBD2. The CDR3 runs 18 residues. V lost 4 bases, J lost 6 bases, and 9 bases stayed unmatched. Looked up from germline, CDR1 is KGHDR and CDR2 is SFDVKD. This CDR3 is CATSEDPGLAGGRDTQYF. The CDR3 DNA reads as TGTGCCACCAGTGAAGACCCGGGACTAGCGGGAGGGAGGGATACGCAGTATTTT.

Many counts were recorded for this clonotype. The chain combines TRBV28 with TRBJ2-1; D is perhaps TRBD2 (6 bases). V was trimmed by 3 bases and J by 2 bases, leaving 17 bases between them. CDR1 and CDR2 from the germline V gene are MDHEN and SYDVKM. The CDR3 consists of 17 residues. DNA for the CDR3: TGTGCCAGCAGTTTTGGGGTCAGGGAGGCGACCTACAATGAGCAGTTCTTC. It encodes CASSFGVREATYNEQFF. Full variable domain (outside the CDR3, taken from reference TRBV28 and TRBJ2-1): DVKVTQSSRYLVKRTGEKVFLECVQDMDHENMFWYRQDPGLGLRLIYFSYDVKMKEKGDIPEGYSVSREKKERFSLILESASTNQTSMYLCASSFGVREATYNEQFFGPGTRLTVL.

There are a few counts of this clonotype. The rearrangement joins TRBV20-1 to TRBJ2-3, with 7 bases that match TRBD2. Germline CDR1 is DFQATT and CDR2 is SNEGSKA (reference sequence). V lost 0 bases and J lost 1; bases outside the gene matches: 16. This CDR3 spans 19 amino acids. The CDR3 sequence: CSARDRAGGGRIGTDTQYF. DNA for the CDR3: TGCAGTGCTAGAGATCGGGCAGGTGGCGGGAGAATTGGCACAGATACGCAGTATTTT.

The genes are TRBV20-1 and TRBJ2-1, with D uncertain. Trimming pared 2 bases from V and 2 bases from J, leaving 22 bases between. The CDR3 sequence is 18 residues long. Germline CDR1 DFQATT, CDR2 SNEGSKA (reference sequence). In DNA form, the CDR3 reads TGCAGTGCTAGACCCTTACAGATAGTGGGTAGCACCTACAATGAGCAGTTCTTC. It is translated as CSARPLQIVGSTYNEQFF.

V and J are TRBV18 and TRBJ1-1; D ambiguous. Germline-derived CDR1 and CDR2 are KGHSH and LQKENI. The CDR3 runs to 14 residues. The V gene lost 3 bases and the J gene lost 1 base, with 9 bases spanning the gap. The CDR3 sequence is CASSPVTKNTEAFF. The CDR3 DNA is TGTGCCAGCTCACCCGTTACAAAGAACACTGAAGCTTTCTTT.

This clonotype has at least ten counts. The CDR3 sequence: CASSSWVVPYEQYF. As DNA, the CDR3 is TGTGCCAGCAGTTCCTGGGTGGTTCCGTACGAGCAGTACTTC. V and J are TRBV27 and TRBJ2-7; unclear D gene. In germline, CDR1 is MNHEY, CDR2 SMNVEV (reference sequence). The CDR3 sequence is 14 residues long. V gave up 4 bases and J gave up 4 bases, with 14 bases separating them.

This clonotype has a count of ten or more. The gene calls are TRBV7-2 and TRBJ1-2; tentative D call: TRBD1 (6 bases). Germline V gives CDR1 SGHTA, CDR2 FQGNSA. V was shortened by 4 bases and J by 4 bases, with 16 bases between the two germline ends. This CDR3 contains 15 residues. CDR3 residues: CASSSYRVRGYGYTF. The CDR3 nucleotides read TGTGCCAGCAGCTCCTACAGGGTTCGCGGCTATGGCTACACCTTC.

The CDR3 DNA reads as TGTGCCAGCAGTTACAGAAGAACTAACTATGGCTACACCTTC. Residues: CASSYRRTNYGYTF. The chain has TRBV6-5 and TRBJ1-2; D unclear. The CDR3 length is 14 residues. Trimming took off 2 bases at V and 0 bases at J, with 7 bases between the two ends. Germline V lookup: CDR1 MNHEY, CDR2 SVGAGI.

The genes are TRBV7-9 and TRBJ2-1; 7 bases are a match to TRBD2. CDR1 SEHNR and CDR2 FQNEAQ come from the germline V gene (reference sequence). V trimming: 6 bases; J trimming: 7 bases; junction bases outside the gene matches: 18. The CDR3 loop spans 17 amino acids. CDR3 DNA sequence: TGTGCCAGCAGATCGCCTTACCTAGCGGCCAAGGGGAATGAGCAGTTCTTC. Translated: CASRSPYLAAKGNEQFF.

This clonotype was seen at least ten times. The chain carries TRBV28 and TRBJ1-2; 8 bases align to TRBD1. Germline V CDR1 and CDR2: MDHEN, SYDVKM. The CDR3 runs to 12 residues. After removal of 11 bases from V and 4 bases from J, the junction contained 6 bases not matched to a gene. CDR3 nucleotides: TGTGCCCTTGGACAGGGTGGCTATGGCTACACCTTC. It is translated as CALGQGGYGYTF.

This clonotype was found a few times. This CDR3 is CATSDLTGGVYGYTF. CDR3 coding DNA: TGTGCCACCAGTGATTTAACAGGGGGCGTCTATGGCTACACCTTC. The chain couples TRBV24-1 to TRBJ1-2; TRBD1 aligns across 9 bases. This CDR3 region has 15 residues. Unmatched junction bases numbered 3, after V lost 1 base and J lost 4 bases. Germline CDR1 reads KGHDR; CDR2 reads SFDVKD.

At least ten counts were recorded for this clonotype. V usage is TRBV7-9 and J usage is TRBJ2-1; TRBD2 matches at 9 bases. Losses at the gene ends were 1 base for V and 8 bases for J; bases not matched to a gene: 3. Germline CDR1 is SEHNR and CDR2 is FQNEAQ (reference sequence). The CDR3 covers 14 residues. The CDR3 here is CASSLDSGRDEQFF. The CDR3 region has the DNA TGTGCCAGCAGCTTAGATAGCGGGAGAGATGAGCAGTTCTTC.

Only a few counts were recorded for this clonotype. The chain uses TRBV29-1 and TRBJ2-7, with TRBD1 identical over 7 bases. The CDR3 length is 14 residues. With 6 bases clipped from V and 3 bases from J, the junction kept 11 bases outside the gene matches. Germline loops: CDR1 SQVTM, CDR2 ANQGSEA. In DNA, the CDR3 is TGCAGCGTCACCCGACAGGGTGATGTCTACGAGCAGTACTTC. Its protein is CSVTRQGDVYEQYF.

At least ten counts were recorded for this clonotype. The V call is TRBV7-2, the J call TRBJ1-5; no clear D gene. Per the germline V gene, CDR1 is SGHTA and CDR2 is FQGNSA. The CDR3 has 15 residues. The V gene lost 2 bases and the J gene lost 0 bases, with 8 bases spanning the gap. CDR3 sequence reads: CASSLQRHSNQPQHF. CDR3 in DNA: TGTGCCAGCAGCTTACAAAGGCATAGCAATCAGCCCCAGCATTTT.

This clonotype was seen at least ten times. The rearrangement uses TRBV13 and TRBJ1-1, with a tentative D call TRBD1 (5 bases). Germline V CDR1 and CDR2: PRHDT, FYEKMQ (reference sequence). Trimming took 6 bases from V and 4 from J, leaving 24 bases between them. This CDR3 has 17 amino acids. DNA for the CDR3: TGTGCCAGCAGGATTATTGGGCCAGGGACTATCAGCACTGAAGCTTTCTTT. As protein: CASRIIGPGTISTEAFF.